This T cell receptor beta chain stems from a study of molecular identifiers for immune sequencing clone quantification. Study at large: RNA, taken in replicates from around 20,000 or 100,000 naive CD8 cells, was split five ways, with four sequenced.

Study-wide results and limits: Clonotypes surpassing 20 RNA copies contained over 98% of effector molecules, versus under 1% in naive cells. Spiked-in Jurkat TCR RNA corresponding to one cell was reported as detectable against approximately 1 million naive cells.

After removal of 8 bases from V and 6 bases from J, the junction contained 9 bases not matched to a gene. Germline lookup yields CDR1 ENHRY and CDR2 SYGVKD. The CDR3 is made up of 13 amino acids. The bulk TCR libraries were made with methods described before and with listed TCR primers. TCRdb re-analysed the PCR reads in MiXCR, keeping a single row per CDR3 protein. The table includes around 100,000 distinct CDR3 sequences, less than 35% detected once. For this clonotype: The antigen is undetermined.

V gene TRBV10-3 combines with J gene TRBJ2-7; 8 bases align to TRBD2. Specimen: naive CD8+ T cells from blood, with Jurkat cell RNA spiked in. As to subset: FACS-sorted CD8+CD4-CCR7+CD45RA+ naive T cells. This receptor was identified in a human donor in good health. Some libraries in this study had Jurkat cell RNA spiked in. CDR3 nucleotide sequence: TGTGCCATCTATAGCGGGATAGCTCTCGAGCAGTACTTC. Residues: CAIYSGIALEQYF.